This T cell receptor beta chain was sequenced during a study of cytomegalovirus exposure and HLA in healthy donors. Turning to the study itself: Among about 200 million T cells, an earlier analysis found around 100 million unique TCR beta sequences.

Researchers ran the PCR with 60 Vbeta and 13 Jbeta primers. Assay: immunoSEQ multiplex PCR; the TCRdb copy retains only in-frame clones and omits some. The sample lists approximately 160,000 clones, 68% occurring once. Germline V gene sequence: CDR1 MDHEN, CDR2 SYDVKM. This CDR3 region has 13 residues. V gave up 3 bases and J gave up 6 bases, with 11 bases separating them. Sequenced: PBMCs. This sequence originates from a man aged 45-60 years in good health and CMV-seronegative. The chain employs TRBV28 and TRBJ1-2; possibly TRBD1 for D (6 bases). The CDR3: CASSFRGGHGYTF. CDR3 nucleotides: TGTGCCAGCAGTTTCAGGGGCGGTCATGGCTACACCTTC.